The subject of this entry is one T cell receptor (beta chain). Its antigen is as yet unknown. CDR1 is MNHEY, CDR2 SMNVEV, per germline (reference sequence). This CDR3 region has 12 residues. V gave up 8 bases and J gave up 7 bases; unmatched junction bases: 7. The data were taken from a study of early T cells in non-severe SARS-CoV-2 infection. Notes on the study in general: There was a bias toward anti-spike CD8 responses in VDJdb matching, which missed private and CD4 specificities.

Researchers attached unique molecular identifiers to individual cDNA molecules. TCRdb ran MiXCR on the 5' RACE reads and lists one entry per CDR3 protein. The data show about 56,000 distinct CDR3 sequences, with about 16% seen just once and roughly 3.9% held by the top ten. This TCR was recovered from an adult who was a healthcare worker with PCR-confirmed SARS-CoV-2 infection or an uninfected control (not recorded which). The source was whole blood, collected at baseline. The V and J genes are TRBV27 and TRBJ1-2; 7 bases are shared with TRBD1. The DNA of the CDR3 is TGTGCCAGCCACTCAAACAGGGGTGGCTACACCTTC. Translated, it gives CASHSNRGGYTF.